This entry is about one TCR beta chain. Its antigen is unidentified. The sample belongs to a study of cytomegalovirus exposure and HLA in healthy donors. Findings of the study overall: Several of the most significant clusters were apparently associated with common viral pathogens in a later analysis.

Both 60 Vbeta primers and 13 Jbeta primers went into the PCR. Some clones are missing from TCRdb's copy, which holds only in-frame ones; the method was immunoSEQ multiplex PCR. Here the sample spans 150,000 to 200,000 clones, roughly three quarters being singletons. V lost 7 bases, J lost 8 bases, and 17 bases lay in between. CDR1 MNHNY and CDR2 SVGAGI come from the germline V gene (reference sequence). The CDR3 length is 13 residues. The V and J genes are TRBV6-6 and TRBJ1-1; D is ambiguous. This TCR came from a male donor in good health and CMV-seronegative. The sequenced sample consisted of PBMCs. CDR3 region: CASTQVGRHEAFF. The CDR3 DNA follows: TGTGCCAGCACCCAAGTCGGCAGACACGAAGCTTTCTTT.